These T cell receptor beta chains were read from a single sample in a study of blood T cell repertoires in COVID-19. Only in-frame clones appear in the TCRdb table, and some are missing; sequencing was by immunoSEQ multiplex PCR. Among roughly 260,000 clones, around 89% were seen once, and the ten largest hold over 3.5%. The sample comprised peripheral blood. These receptors all come from a woman in her forties with acute or convalescent COVID-19. Both conserved end residues are part of each CDR3.

>TRBJ2-3|TRBV9
CASSVGGGADTQYF
>TRBJ2-3|TRBV7-8
CASTRQGALITDTQYF
>TRBJ1-1|TRBV5-8
CASSFEGVNTEAFF
>TRBJ2-2|TRBV7-3
CASSWRNGELFF
>TRBJ2-1|TRBV9
CASSEAGVTYNEQFF
>TRBJ1-4|TRBV2
CASRMGDRGISGYEKLFF
>TRBJ1-2|TRBV9
CASSEGTALYGYTF
>TRBJ1-2|TRBV2
CASRGTGRYGYTF
>TRBJ2-1|TRBV3-1/TRBV3-2
CASSQGTSGTYNEQFF
>TRBJ2-1|TRBV11-2
CASSLSSPDNEQFF
>TRBJ1-2|TRBV10-2
CASSESAGTAGGSYGYTF
>TRBJ2-1|TRBV5-4
CASSFGGGHYNEQFF
>TRBJ2-5|TRBV4-1
CASQRAPDGETQYF
>TRBJ1-3|TRBV6-5
CASRARGAGNTIYF
>TRBJ1-6|TRBV12-3/TRBV12-4
CASSGLYNSPLHF
>TRBJ2-1|TRBV4-1
CASSPGTSGAYNEQFF
>TRBJ2-5|TRBV6-7
CASSATGAQETQYF
>TRBJ2-5|TRBV5-1
CASRPGTVQETQYF
>TRBJ2-1|TRBV6-5
CASSRAGGLDEQFF
>TRBJ1-5|TRBV2
CASRTGGRAQHF
>TRBJ1-4|TRBV5-1
CASSFAGTNEKLFF
>TRBJ2-5|TRBV30
CAWYRGFGETQYF
>TRBJ1-1|TRBV30
CAWTWGPPNTEAFF
>TRBJ1-5|TRBV27
CASSGTANQPQHF
>TRBJ2-1|TRBV24-1
CATSDPGTSGVGEQFF
>TRBJ1-5|TRBV19
CASSIISNRDQPQHF
>TRBJ1-5|TRBV18
CASSPTGLANEPQHF
>TRBJ1-5|TRBV19
CASSTRDFNQPQHF
>TRBJ2-3|TRBV5-1
CASSLAAGTTDTQYF
>TRBJ2-3|TRBV5-1
CASSPPRGRTTDTQYF
>TRBJ2-5|TRBV24-1
CATSDGFGETQYF
>TRBJ1-2|TRBV6-5
CAKWTGHGYTF
>TRBJ2-1|TRBV5-5
CASSLVAGLSYNEQFF
>TRBJ1-2|TRBV11-2
CASSLVGGGYTF
>TRBJ1-1|TRBV19
CASRVKVTSTEAFF
>TRBJ1-1|TRBV19
CASSARGTEAFF
>TRBJ2-3|TRBV4-1
CASSQGRVRGVEGTDTQYF
>TRBJ2-3|TRBV9
CASSGGLATQYF
>TRBJ2-3|TRBV7-2
CASSLAAGAYTDTQYF
>TRBJ1-4|TRBV7-9
CASSPQGEKLFF
>TRBJ2-2|TRBV6-5
CASRDPGHSTGELFF